This T cell receptor beta chain was identified in a study of blood T cell repertoires in COVID-19. Study information: The United States, Italy and Spain supplied acute and convalescent COVID-19 samples. Sources were T cells, B-cell-depleted T cells, or PBMCs; the material itself was cDNA or gDNA.

In the authors' methods: Amplifying reference gene primers gave estimates of nucleated cell counts. Assay used: immunoSEQ multiplex PCR; TCRdb lists only in-frame clones, some missing. V and J calls and clone size are copied from that table; D and trimming were computed from the DNA. The sample lists almost 200,000 clones; roughly 77% were seen once. The V gene's germline CDR1 is SGHRS and CDR2 YFSETQ. The CDR3 totals 11 residues. V was cut by 5 bases and J by 8 bases, with 8 bases left in between. The chain employs TRBV5-1 and TRBJ2-1; no clear D gene. The sequence came from a woman aged 40 to 50 with COVID-19, enrolled during active disease. The sample taken for sequencing was peripheral blood. Here the CDR3 DNA reads TGCGCCAGCAGTTTATTTCATGAGCAGTTCTTC. Amino acids: CASSLFHEQFF.